The 6 T cell receptor beta chains reported below all come from one sample, sequenced in a study of blood T cell repertoires in COVID-19. Generated by immunoSEQ multiplex PCR, the TCRdb table keeps only in-frame clones and is missing some. This table holds roughly 76,000 clones, more than 85% found once. Sequenced: peripheral blood. These receptors were obtained from a man between 65 and 79 years old with active or convalescent COVID-19.

The chain is built from TRBV4-2 and TRBJ1-6; the D gene is possibly TRBD1 (5 bases). Germline CDR1 reads LGHNA; CDR2 reads YNFKEQ. Trimming removed 4 bases at V and 0 bases at J, with 13 bases between. The CDR3 has 17 amino acids. The CDR3 loop reads CASSPGGGYSYNSPLHF. In nucleotides, the CDR3 is TGTGCCAGCAGCCCAGGTGGGGGGTACTCCTATAATTCACCCCTCCACTTT.

The chain is built from TRBV28 and TRBJ1-1, with 8 bases aligning to TRBD1. This CDR3 has 17 residues. With V trimmed by 4 bases and J by 5 bases, 15 bases remained unmatched. Germline V gene sequence: CDR1 MDHEN, CDR2 SYDVKM. CDR3 DNA sequence: TGTGCCAGCAGTTCACCCCATCACGGACAGGGTGGGACTGAAGCTTTCTTT. Amino acids: CASSSPHHGQGGTEAFF.

This chain joins TRBV19 and TRBJ1-1; the D is unclear. The CDR3 consists of 14 residues. CDR1 is LNHDA, CDR2 SQIVND, per germline (reference sequence). Trimming pared 5 bases from V and 6 bases from J, leaving 16 bases between. The CDR3 nucleotides read TGTGCCAGTAGTTCTCAAACCGGGATAGCTGAAGCTTTCTTT. Protein: CASSSQTGIAEAFF. The entire variable domain, with the rest obtained from reference TRBV19 and TRBJ1-1, is as follows: DGGITQSPKYLFRKEGQNVTLSCEQNLNHDAMYWYRQDPGQGLRLIYYSQIVNDFQKGDIAEGYSVSREKKESFPLTVTSAQKNPTAFYLCASSSQTGIAEAFFGQGTRLTVV.

This sequence joins TRBV5-1 and TRBJ1-4, with D unclear. Looked up from germline, CDR1 is SGHRS and CDR2 is YFSETQ. Trimming took off 3 bases at V and 8 bases at J, with 14 bases between the two ends. The CDR3 length is 14 residues. The CDR3 reads CASSSSGTSEKLFF. CDR3 coding DNA: TGCGCCAGCAGCTCGAGCGGCACCTCAGAAAAACTGTTTTTT.

V and J are TRBV30 and TRBJ1-1, with TRBD1 as a possible D gene (5 bases). Per germline, CDR1 GTSNPN and CDR2 SVGIG (reference sequence). CDR3 length equals 12 residues. Trimming took off 2 bases at V and 6 bases at J, with 10 bases between the two ends. The DNA of the CDR3 is TGTGCCTGGAGTCCAACGACAGCTGAAGCTTTCTTT. Translation gives CAWSPTTAEAFF.

The chain links TRBV18 to TRBJ1-5, with D hard to call. CDR3 length: 15 amino acids. V was shortened by 3 bases and J by 0 bases, with 9 bases between the two germline ends. Germline-derived CDR1 and CDR2 are KGHSH and LQKENI. The DNA for the CDR3 is TGTGCCAGCTCACCCAGCGCTAATAGCAATCAGCCCCAGCATTTT. Translated: CASSPSANSNQPQHF.